Detailed here is one T cell receptor beta chain. Its antigen is still unknown. This entry belongs to a study of T-cell reconstitution after alpha-beta-depleted transplantation in children. Broader study findings: Expanded graft clones numbering several hundred reportedly gave rise to alpha-beta T cells about two months after transplant. Among T cells one year after transplant, newly produced cells accounted for most counts and diversity. Certain patients had high TCRbeta diversity at day 60, and it came from recipient T cells and thymic progenitors that survived.

Germline values: CDR1 ENHRY, CDR2 SYGVKD. There are 14 residues in the CDR3. The junction had 8 bases not matched to a gene; V was cut back by 8 bases and J by 7 bases. This sample's TCRbeta library carried unique molecular identifier barcodes. TCRdb re-analysed the PCR reads in MiXCR, keeping a single row per CDR3 protein. The data contain around 200,000 distinct CDR3 sequences, around 8.4% of them singletons. The source of this sequence is a male patient aged 2 to 9 who had a stem cell transplant for acute myeloid leukemia, so the T cells may come from the graft donor. This sample comprised PBMCs, mostly from graft donor cells, obtained 360 days after TCRalphabeta/CD19-depleted stem cell transplant. The chain employs TRBV10-3 and TRBJ2-1, with 10 positions matching TRBD2. CDR3 nucleotide sequence: TGTGCCATCCAAAGGGGACTAGCGAGGAATGAGCAGTTCTTC. It specifies CAIQRGLARNEQFF.